This TCR beta chain was profiled in a study of technical replicates of blood from a few donors. Germline V lookup: CDR1 SGDLS, CDR2 YYNGEE. Trimming at V came to 0 bases and at J to 3 bases, leaving 15 bases not matched to a gene. CDR3 length: 19 residues. The method was immunoSEQ multiplex PCR; TCRdb's version includes in-frame clones alone and lacks a portion of them. Of tens of thousands of clones in the sample, about 97% are singletons; the top ten hold 0.25% to 0.3%. Specimen: T cells isolated from PBMCs. The TCR comes from a human donor in good health. The V call is TRBV9, the J call TRBJ2-1; TRBD2 matches 7 bases. CDR3 nucleotide sequence: TGTGCCAGCAGCGTAGCTTTGGCACAGTCTAGCGGCAACTACAATGAGCAGTTCTTC. Protein: CASSVALAQSSGNYNEQFF.